The sequence of this T cell receptor (beta chain) was determined in a study of human T cells and chemical hapten exposure. Study background: Small differences in pooled library volume mainly drove the variation in TCR yields per sample.

The authors' processing: Samples ranged from about 20,000 to 750,000 TCRs, with a median of approximately 90,000. TCRdb independently ran MiXCR on the RACE reads; one entry per CDR3 protein. TCRdb, not the original authors, processed these V and J calls. The sample includes approximately 80,000 distinct CDR3 sequences, over 8.5% of them seen just once. The V and J ends lost 5 bases and 15 bases, in that order; junction bases with no gene match: 11. The CDR3 length is 12 residues. The germline V gene encodes CDR1 SGHVS and CDR2 FNYEAQ. Time point indicated: patch test 1, 2 weeks after DPC sensitization. Treatment meaning: therapeutic diphenylcyclopropenone sensitization with weekly scalp DPC. Blood collection happened ahead of applying each patch test. Unfractionated whole blood yielded the extracted total RNA. This clonotype was detected many times.

The source of this sequence is a woman between 45 and 65 years old with alopecia areata. Some clones in this sample may be carry-over from other donors' samples. This chain links TRBV7-6 with TRBJ2-3; 7 bases match TRBD2. Specimen: whole blood, collected in connection with sensitization to the hapten diphenylcyclopropenone (DPC). Here the CDR3 DNA reads TGTGCCAGCAGCCCAGCGGGACTGACTTTCTATTTT. Amino acids: CASSPAGLTFYF.